A selection of T cell receptor beta chains follows, all from one sample in a study of OX40 agonist ivuxolimab in advanced cancers. Sequenced by immunoSEQ multiplex PCR; TCRdb stores in-frame clones only, minus some. The sample holds under 75,000 clones, about four fifths seen once. The specimen comprised CD4+ or CD8+ T cells sorted from blood, sampled in a trial of the OX40 agonist ivuxolimab. These receptors originate from an adult with an advanced solid tumor such as melanoma, head and neck, liver or kidney cancer. The CDR3 runs from the conserved cysteine through the conserved F or W. The order of the fields is V gene, J gene, D gene, clone size, CDR3 DNA, CDR3 protein. D genes are given only for firm matches. Not every row has a clone size; where given, it reads once, few, many or a size class.

V gene: TRBV5-1
J gene: TRBJ2-7
D gene: -
clone size: -
CDR3 DNA: TGCGCCAGCAGCCCGAGGGGACAATCTTCCTACGAGCAGTACTTC
CDR3 protein: CASSPRGQSSYEQYF

V gene: TRBV7-9
J gene: TRBJ2-2
D gene: TRBD2
clone size: -
CDR3 DNA: TGTGCCAGCAGAGCGGGAGGGCCAGGTACCGGGGAGCTGTTTTTT
CDR3 protein: CASRAGGPGTGELFF

V gene: TRBV11-2
J gene: TRBJ2-5
D gene: -
clone size: -
CDR3 DNA: TGTGCCAGCAGCCTGCAAGGGTTAGAGACCCAGTACTTC
CDR3 protein: CASSLQGLETQYF

V gene: TRBV11-1
J gene: TRBJ2-1
D gene: TRBD2
clone size: once
CDR3 DNA: TGTGCCAGCAGCCCCACCCTAGCGGGAGGAGGCTACAATGAGCAGTTCTTC
CDR3 protein: CASSPTLAGGGYNEQFF

V gene: TRBV7-2
J gene: TRBJ2-1
D gene: TRBD2
clone size: -
CDR3 DNA: TGTGCCAGCAGCTTTAGCGGGGGGGCGGATGAGCAGTTCTTC
CDR3 protein: CASSFSGGADEQFF

V gene: TRBV7-9
J gene: TRBJ1-1
D gene: -
clone size: -
CDR3 DNA: TGTGCCAGCAGCCCATCGTTCATCACTGAAGCTTTCTTT
CDR3 protein: CASSPSFITEAFF

V gene: TRBV19
J gene: TRBJ1-2
D gene: -
clone size: few
CDR3 DNA: TGTGCCAGTAGTATTCCTTGGGGTAACTATGGCTACACCTTC
CDR3 protein: CASSIPWGNYGYTF

V gene: TRBV5-1
J gene: TRBJ1-1
D gene: -
clone size: few
CDR3 DNA: TGCGCCAGCAGCTTGGATGGCAGGGGTGGCACTGAAGCTTTCTTT
CDR3 protein: CASSLDGRGGTEAFF

V gene: TRBV5-1
J gene: TRBJ2-2
D gene: TRBD1
clone size: once
CDR3 DNA: TGCGCCAGCAGCAAGATGGACAGGGATACCGGGGAGCTGTTTTTT
CDR3 protein: CASSKMDRDTGELFF

V gene: TRBV7-9
J gene: TRBJ2-5
D gene: TRBD1
clone size: -
CDR3 DNA: TGTGCCAGCAGCTCTCAGGGGGAAAAGACCCAGTACTTC
CDR3 protein: CASSSQGEKTQYF